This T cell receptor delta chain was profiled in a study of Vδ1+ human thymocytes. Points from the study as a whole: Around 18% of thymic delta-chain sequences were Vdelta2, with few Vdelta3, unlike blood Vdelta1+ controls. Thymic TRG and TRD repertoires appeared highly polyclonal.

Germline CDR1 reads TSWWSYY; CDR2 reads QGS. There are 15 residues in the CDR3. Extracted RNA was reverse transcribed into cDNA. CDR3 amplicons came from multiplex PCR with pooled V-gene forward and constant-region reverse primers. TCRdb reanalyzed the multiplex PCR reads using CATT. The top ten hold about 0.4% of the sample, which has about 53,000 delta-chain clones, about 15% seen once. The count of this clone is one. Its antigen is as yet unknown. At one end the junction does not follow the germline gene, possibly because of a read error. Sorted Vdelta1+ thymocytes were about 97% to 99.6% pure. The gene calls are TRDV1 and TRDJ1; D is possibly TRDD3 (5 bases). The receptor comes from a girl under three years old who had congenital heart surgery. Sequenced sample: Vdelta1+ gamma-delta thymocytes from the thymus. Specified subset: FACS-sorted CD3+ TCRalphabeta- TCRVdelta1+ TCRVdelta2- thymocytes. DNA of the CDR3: TGTGCCCTTGGGGAACTGTCCGCCGGCACCGATAAACTCATCTTT. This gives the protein CALGELSAGTDKLIF.